The rows below give T cell receptor delta chains drawn from one sample of a study of human gamma delta and Vdelta1 T cells. TCRdb re-processed the PCR reads via CATT. The sample holds several thousand delta-chain clones, more than 35% seen once. No antigen has been assigned to these receptors. Input material: Vdelta1 gamma-delta T cells from blood grown in culture (DOT cells). These receptor sequences come from a human donor in good health. CDR3s include the opening cysteine and the closing phenylalanine or tryptophan. The order of the fields is clone size, D gene, J gene, V gene, CDR3 DNA, CDR3 protein. D genes are given only for firm matches. Clone sizes are given selectively: once, few, many, or a class where the clone is expanded.

>few|-|TRDJ1|TRDV1
TGTGCTCTTGGGGAACGGACCCCCCGAAGGCTGGGAACCGATAAACTCATCTTT
CALGERTPRRLGTDKLIF
>few|-|TRDJ1|TRDV1
TGTGCTCTTGGGGAGCCTTCCCGTACTTCAGTCTGGAAGGGTTGTAAACTCATCTTT
CALGEPSRTSVWKGCKLIF
>-|-|TRDJ1|TRDV1
TGTGCTCTTGGGGAATTCCTAGCTGGGGATGTCGATAAACTCATCTTT
CALGEFLAGDVDKLIF
>few|-|TRDJ2|TRDV1
TGTGCTCTTGGGGAACTAGATTCCCGGTGGGACGATGACTCTTTGACAGCACAACTCTTCTTT
CALGELDSRWDDDSLTAQLFF
>-|TRDD3|TRDJ1|TRDV1
TGTGCTCTTGGGGAACGAGATATTTCCCTTACTGGGGGATACTTCTCCGATAAACTCATCTTT
CALGERDISLTGGYFSDKLIF
>few|TRDD3|TRDJ1|TRDV1
TGTGCTCTTGGGGTACCCAGTACTGGGGGATCCACCGATAAACTCATCTTT
CALGVPSTGGSTDKLIF
>few|TRDD3|TRDJ2|TRDV1
TGTGCTCTTGGGGACGGCAGCCTTCGCCGACGTGGGACTGGGGGATACGCCCATACACAACTCTTCTTT
CALGDGSLRRRGTGGYAHTQLFF
>few|TRDD3|TRDJ1|TRDV1
TGTGCTCTTGGGGAACTGTCACTACTCCTGGCCTCGGGGATACGGTTGAGGAACGATAAACTCATCTTT
CALGELSLLLASGIRLRNDKLIF
>medium-sized|TRDD3|TRDJ1|TRDV1
TGTGCTCTTGGGGGACAGCCTTCTTCTTACTGGGGGATGGAAAAACTCATCTTT
CALGGQPSSYWGMEKLIF
>few|TRDD3|TRDJ1|TRDV1
TGTGCTCTTGGGGAACCTTACTGGGGGATACGCGGTTTCGTTCTCGATAAACTCATCTTT
CALGEPYWGIRGFVLDKLIF
>-|-|TRDJ1|TRDV1
TGTGCTCTTGGGGAAACTTTGGGTCTCCGAAATCTTGGGGCCGATAAACTCATCTTT
CALGETLGLRNLGADKLIF
>once|-|TRDJ1|TRDV1
TGTGCTCTTGGGGTCTCTACCAGCAGGGCACTTCCTACGTTCTGGGGGATGGGGGATAAACTCATCTTT
CALGVSTSRALPTFWGMGDKLIF
>-|-|TRDJ1|TRDV1
TGTGCTCTTGGGGAAATTTCCCGGAGTACTGGGCAGGACCTCATTTACACCGATAAACTCATCTTT
CALGEISRSTGQDLIYTDKLIF
>few|TRDD3|TRDJ1|TRAV38-2/DV8
TGTGCTTTCATGAAGGCCTTCTACGGGGGGGATGCTGGCACCGATAAACTCATCTTT
CAFMKAFYGGDAGTDKLIF
>-|-|TRDJ1|TRDV1
TGTGCTCTTGTCTTCTTTAGAGCAAAAAACACCGATAAACTCATCTTT
CALVFFRAKNTDKLIF
>-|-|TRDJ1|TRDV1
TGTGCTCTTGGGGAAACTACTCACCACCTTATTACTTTAGGAACCGATAAACTCATCTTT
CALGETTHHLITLGTDKLIF
>few|TRDD3|TRDJ1|TRDV1
TGTGCTCTTGGGGTCCCCGGGGAGCGAGGGGGATACGCAGCCTACACCGATAAACTCATCTTT
CALGVPGERGGYAAYTDKLIF
>-|TRDD3|TRDJ1|TRDV1
TGCGCTCTTGGGGATACCAACTCGGTAACTGGGGATACGAATTATGCCGATAAACTCATCTTT
CALGDTNSVTGDTNYADKLIF
>-|TRDD3|TRDJ1|TRDV1
TGTGCTCTTGTTACAAAAGTACTGGGGGTCCTCACCGATAAACTCATCTTT
CALVTKVLGVLTDKLIF
>-|-|TRDJ1|TRDV1
TGTGCTCTTGGGGAACTTCGGCCTTCCTACGTGCCGGGGGATACGGAAATCGATAAACTCATCTTT
CALGELRPSYVPGDTEIDKLIF
>-|TRDD3|TRDJ1|TRDV1
TGTGCTCTTGGGGAACACGTCCCTGGGGGGTCTTGCTGTTACACCGATAAACTCATCTTT
CALGEHVPGGSCCYTDKLIF
>-|TRDD3|TRDJ1|TRDV1
TGTGCTCTTGGAGAACCCACTCCCCACTCATTTGTACTGGGGGATACGTACACCGATAAACTCATCTTT
CALGEPTPHSFVLGDTYTDKLIF
>-|-|TRDJ1|TRDV1
TGTGCTCTTGGGGAGCCTCCATCTTCGCCTACGTTGGGGGGACTCATCTTT
CALGEPPSSPTLGGLIF
>-|TRDD3|TRDJ1|TRDV1
TGTGCTCTTGGGGAACGTGAGTTACGAGCGGGATACAAAGCCGATAAACTCATCTTT
CALGERELRAGYKADKLIF
>few|TRDD3|TRDJ1|TRDV1
TGTGCTCTTGGGGAAACCGTGAACTGGGGGATGGCGGACTCATTTATCACGGAGTACACCGATAAACTCATCTTT
CALGETVNWGMADSFITEYTDKLIF
>medium-sized|TRDD3|TRDJ1|TRDV1
TGTGCTCTTGGGGAAACCCACCCAACCTGGGGGAACCTTCCAACCGATAAACTCATCTTT
CALGETHPTWGNLPTDKLIF
>-|-|TRDJ1|TRDV1
TGTGCTCTTGGGGAAGGCCCTACTTCCTACGGTACTGGGGAGCATAACACCGATAAACTCATCTTT
CALGEGPTSYGTGEHNTDKLIF
>-|-|TRDJ1|TRDV1
TGTGCTCTTGGGGAACTAAGACCTGGAGGGGGGTACACTGATAAACTCATCTTT
CALGELRPGGGYTDKLIF
>few|-|TRDJ1|TRDV1
TGTGCTCTTGGCCGAGGGACCACCGATAAACTCATCTTT
CALGRGTTDKLIF
>-|TRDD3|TRDJ1|TRDV1
TGTGCTCTTGGGGTGCCATTCCTCACGGGGGGTCACTGGGGGATACCCTCAGACGATAAACTCATCTTT
CALGVPFLTGGHWGIPSDDKLIF
>-|TRDD3|TRDJ1|TRDV1
TGTGCTCTTGGGGCGGAACCGATACTGGGGGAACAGTACACCGATAAACTCATCTTT
CALGAEPILGEQYTDKLIF
>-|-|TRDJ1|TRDV1
TGTGCTCTTGGGGAACCTTACTACGGAACCGATAAACTCATCTTT
CALGEPYYGTDKLIF
>-|-|TRDJ1|TRDV1
TGTGCTCTTGGGGAACTGGCAGCCCTCCCCCCATACACCGATAAACTCATCTTT
CALGELAALPPYTDKLIF
>-|TRDD2|TRDJ1|TRDV1
TGTGCTCTTGGGGCCCTAGGCCCTTCCTGGGCCCCCGAGTCTGGTAATAAACTCATCTTT
CALGALGPSWAPESGNKLIF
>-|-|TRDJ1|TRDV1
TGTGCTCTTGGGGCCCTTCCAGTGGTGGGGTACACCGATAAACTCATCTTT
CALGALPVVGYTDKLIF
>few|TRDD3|TRDJ1|TRDV1
TGTGCTCTTGGGGAACTCCCGATTGGGCCTTCCCCCGCTGTGTGGGGGATAATCGGCGATAAACTCATCTTT
CALGELPIGPSPAVWGIIGDKLIF
>few|TRDD3|TRDJ1|TRDV1
TGTGCTCTTGGGGAACTTCCTACCACTCTGGGGGAACCAAATCCCGATAAACTCATCTTT
CALGELPTTLGEPNPDKLIF
>-|-|TRDJ1|TRAV29/DV5
TGTGCAGCAAGCGCTGTTACGGATAGGACCGATAAACTCATCTTT
CAASAVTDRTDKLIF
>-|TRDD3|TRDJ1|TRDV1
TGTGCTCTTGGGGAACTAAAGCTTCCTACTCCTTCTTCTGGGGGATACGGACGAACCGATAAACTCATCTTT
CALGELKLPTPSSGGYGRTDKLIF
>-|-|TRDJ1|TRDV1
TGTGCTCTTGGGGAACCCCTTACCGATAAACTCATCTTT
CALGEPLTDKLIF
>-|-|TRDJ1|TRDV3
TGTGCCTTTAACCCAAAGGGTAGAAAGACGTACACCGATAAACTCATCTTT
CAFNPKGRKTYTDKLIF
>medium-sized|-|TRDJ1|TRDV1
TGTGCTCTTGGTTCCTTGCGGGAGTACACCGATAAACTCATCTTT
CALGSLREYTDKLIF
>-|-|TRDJ1|TRDV1
TGTGCTCTTGGGGAAGCCACCTTCCCTAAATACACCGATAAACTCATCTTT
CALGEATFPKYTDKLIF
>-|TRDD3|TRDJ2|TRDV1
TGTGCTCTTGGGGAACGCCCATCCTACGATTGGAGCTGGGGGATTACTAACACCCGTACAGCACAACTCTTCTTT
CALGERPSYDWSWGITNTRTAQLFF
>-|-|TRDJ1|TRDV1
TGTGCTCTTGGGGGCCACGGGCCGGGGGGACTCATCTTT
CALGGHGPGGLIF
>-|-|TRDJ2|TRDV1
TGTGCTCTTGGGGAAAGGCCCTCCTACCCTTACTGGGGACAATTGACAGCACAACTCTTCTTT
CALGERPSYPYWGQLTAQLFF
>few|-|TRDJ1|TRDV1
TGTGCTCTTGGGGAACTACAGCCCAGTCTTCCGACCGAATCGTACACCGATAAACTCATCTTT
CALGELQPSLPTESYTDKLIF
>-|TRDD3|TRDJ1|TRDV1
TGTGCTCTTGGGGAATCTTTTCCTACCGGTCTTCGCAACTGGGGGATAACCGATAAACTCATCTTT
CALGESFPTGLRNWGITDKLIF
>-|-|TRDJ1|TRDV1
TGTGCTCTTGGGGAACCCTCCTACCTGGGGGGAGCGTACACCGATAAACTCATCTTT
CALGEPSYLGGAYTDKLIF
>-|TRDD3|TRDJ1|TRDV3
TGTGCCTTTCTTCATTTTCCGAGTACTGGGGGATACGGTGACACCGATAAACTCATCTTT
CAFLHFPSTGGYGDTDKLIF